This T cell receptor beta chain was sequenced for a study of radiotherapy plus CTLA-4 blockade in lung cancer. Study in general: With 30% to 40% of patients having disease control, objective responses were seen in approximately 17%.

Study results and limitations: Once radiotherapy plus ipilimumab had been given, TCR clones derived from tumor expanded in blood.

About this clone: Its antigen is still unknown.

Per germline, CDR1 MRHNA and CDR2 SNTAGT. Deletions cut 5 bases from V and 4 bases from J, with 18 bases between. The CDR3 is made up of 16 amino acids. Focal radiation with ipilimumab CTLA-4 blockade was given to patients with chemo-refractory metastatic non-small-cell lung cancer. Repertoires were generated with immunoSEQ multiplex PCR, while TCRdb's copy carries only in-frame clones and drops some. The profile shows tens of thousands of clones, about four fifths of them singletons. The chain joins TRBV6-4 to TRBJ2-1; D might be TRBD2 (5 bases). The sequencing used peripheral blood, collected from a patient treated with radiotherapy plus ipilimumab. This sequence originates from a human donor with non-small cell lung cancer who had stable disease on radiotherapy plus ipilimumab. The CDR3, as DNA: TGTGCCAGCAGTCAGTCTGGCGGGTGGGCTTACAATGAGCAGTTCTTC. This sequence encodes CASSQSGGWAYNEQFF.